Presented here are 32 T cell receptor beta chains from one specimen sequenced in a study of identical twins' blood T cells. TCRdb redid the calling of the 5' RACE reads with MiXCR, one entry per CDR3 protein. The sample holds 300,000 to 400,000 distinct CDR3 sequences, more than 25% seen once. Sequenced: PBMCs. Source of these receptors: a woman aged 18 to 55 in good health.

This clonotype has only a few counts. The CDR3 bases are TGCGCCAGCAGCTTTATAGGGACGAAGTCTGAAGCTTTCTTT. Its translation is CASSFIGTKSEAFF. The chain carries TRBV5-1 and TRBJ1-1; possibly TRBD1 for D (5 bases). This CDR3 has 14 residues. The V gene's germline CDR1 is SGHRS and CDR2 YFSETQ. V gave up 2 bases and J gave up 6 bases, with 14 bases separating them.

The chain recombines TRBV20-1 with TRBJ1-1, with D tentatively TRBD1 (5 bases). Germline CDR1 DFQATT, CDR2 SNEGSKA (reference sequence). There are 12 residues in the CDR3. V was pared by 5 bases and J by 4 bases, with 11 bases between. For the CDR3, the DNA is TGCAGTGCTCCGAGGGGTGTCACTGAAGCTTTCTTT. It translates to CSAPRGVTEAFF.

The chain couples TRBV20-1 to TRBJ1-1; D remains ambiguous. The germline CDR1 and CDR2 sequences are DFQATT and SNEGSKA (reference sequence). The CDR3 is made up of 13 amino acids. The ends were cut back, 1 base at V and 7 bases at J, with 13 bases in the middle. The CDR3 DNA is TGCAGTGCTAGAGCACAGTCCTTCCTTGAAGCTTTCTTT. Translating it yields CSARAQSFLEAFF.

This clonotype was picked up a small number of times. CDR3 in amino acids: CASSLVGSVAGELFF. As DNA, the CDR3 is TGTGCCAGCAGCTTGGTCGGGAGTGTCGCCGGGGAGCTGTTTTTT. The chain recombines TRBV5-5 with TRBJ2-2, with a weak D call TRBD2 (6 bases). The CDR3 totals 15 residues. V was pared by 0 bases and J by 6 bases, with 12 bases between. Germline CDR1 is SGHKS and CDR2 is YYEKEE (reference sequence).

This clonotype was seen a few times. The chain is built from TRBV12-3 or TRBV12-4 and TRBJ1-1, with a possible D match to TRBD1 (5 bases). With 4 bases removed from V and 2 bases from J, the gap between germline ends came to 11 bases. The CDR3 sequence is 14 residues long. Here the CDR3 DNA reads TGTGCCAGCAGTTCCAACGACAGAAACACTGAAGCTTTCTTT. It is translated as CASSSNDRNTEAFF.

This clonotype showed up just a few times. This chain joins TRBV7-9 and TRBJ2-3; D not resolved. The germline CDR1 and CDR2 sequences are SEHNR and FQNEAQ (reference sequence). V dropped 5 bases and J dropped 4 bases, with 10 bases sitting between them. The CDR3 has 13 amino acids. CDR3 protein: CASSKSQSDTQYF. The CDR3 DNA sequence: TGTGCCAGCAGCAAATCACAATCAGATACGCAGTATTTT. Based on the CDR3 plus reference TRBV7-9 and TRBJ2-3, the full variable domain is DTGVSQNPRHKITKRGQNVTFRCDPISEHNRLYWYRQTLGQGPEFLTYFQNEAQLEKSRLLSDRFSAERPKGSFSTLEIQRTEQGDSAMYLCASSKSQSDTQYFGPGTRLTVL.

The chain carries TRBV20-1 and TRBJ2-5; either TRBD1 or TRBD2 may fit D (5 bases each). This CDR3 spans 14 amino acids. Per the germline V gene, CDR1 is DFQATT and CDR2 is SNEGSKA (reference sequence). V gave up 2 bases and J gave up 1 base, with 11 bases separating them. CDR3 protein: CSARHFGGQETQYF. CDR3 sequence (DNA): TGCAGTGCTAGACATTTTGGGGGCCAAGAGACCCAGTACTTC.

This clonotype was detected only a few times. The chain is built from TRBV29-1 and TRBJ1-5, with D hard to call. Germline V gene lookup returns CDR1 SQVTM and CDR2 ANQGSEA. Trimming stripped 6 bases from V and 1 base from J, with 7 bases between. The CDR3 is 12 amino acids. CDR3 loop: CSVADSNQPQHF. CDR3 bases: TGCAGCGTGGCAGACAGCAATCAGCCCCAGCATTTT. The full variable domain, with the rest looked up from reference TRBV29-1 and TRBJ1-5, is SAVISQKPSRDICQRGTSLTIQCQVDSQVTMMFWYRQQPGQSLTLIATANQGSEATYESGFVIDKFPISRPNLTFSTLTVSNMSPEDSSIYLCSVADSNQPQHFGDGTRLSIL.

To note about this clonotype: An end of the junction differs from the germline gene, which may be a read error. The chain couples TRBV19 to TRBJ2-1; 9 nucleotides agree with TRBD1. The CDR3 contains 15 residues. The germline gives CDR1 LNHDA, CDR2 SQIVND (reference sequence). The CDR3 coding sequence is TGTGCCAGTAGTCCGCAAGACAGGGGGTACAATGAGCAGTTATTC. It yields the protein CASSPQDRGYNEQLF.

In this sample, this clonotype turned up many times. V and J are TRBV9 and TRBJ2-3; 8 bases line up with TRBD2. In germline, CDR1 is SGDLS, CDR2 YYNGEE. The V gene end was trimmed by 3 bases and the J gene end by 0 bases; junction bases not matched to a gene: 6. CDR3 length: 16 amino acids. Written as DNA, the CDR3 is TGTGCCAGCAGCGGAGCGGGGGACCAAAGCACAGATACGCAGTATTTT. Translation gives CASSGAGDQSTDTQYF.

The chain couples TRBV27 to TRBJ1-2, with a possible D match to TRBD1 (6 bases). This CDR3 has 13 amino acids. Germline V CDR1 and CDR2: MNHEY, SMNVEV (reference sequence). Trimming took off 6 bases at V and 3 bases at J, with 11 bases between the two ends. The CDR3 sequence is CASRPRGDYGYTF. The CDR3 nucleotides read TGTGCCAGCAGACCAAGGGGGGACTATGGCTACACCTTC.

This chain connects TRBV5-1 to TRBJ1-1; D may be TRBD1 (5 bases). V was pared by 5 bases and J by 1 base, with 9 bases between. The CDR3 sequence is 13 residues long. Germline V gene data show CDR1 as SGHRS and CDR2 as YFSETQ. CDR3 sequence (DNA): TGCGCCAGCAGAACGGACAAGAACACTGAAGCTTTCTTT. Translation gives CASRTDKNTEAFF.

This clonotype was counted a few times. The chain couples TRBV20-1 to TRBJ2-2; 8 positions agree with TRBD2. The CDR3 contains 16 residues. CDR1 and CDR2 (germline): DFQATT, SNEGSKA (reference sequence). V lost 2 bases and J lost 2; bases outside the gene matches: 7. DNA of the CDR3: TGCAGTGCTAGACCCTCGGGACTAGAAAACACCGGGGAGCTGTTTTTT. This encodes CSARPSGLENTGELFF.

This clonotype was seen only a few times. V and J are TRBV7-9 and TRBJ1-2; possibly TRBD1 for D (5 bases). The CDR3 is made up of 16 amino acids. The germline V gene encodes CDR1 SEHNR and CDR2 FQNEAQ (reference sequence). The V end was cut by 6 bases, the J end by 8 bases, with 25 bases between. CDR3 in amino acids: CASSLLRGVGGPGYTF. The CDR3 DNA reads TGTGCCAGCAGTTTATTGAGGGGAGTGGGAGGACCCGGCTACACCTTC.

The gene calls are TRBV9 and TRBJ2-1; D is possibly TRBD1 or TRBD2 (6 bases each). CDR1 and CDR2 (germline): SGDLS, YYNGEE. The CDR3 runs to 16 residues. Trimming removed 0 bases from V and 8 bases from J, with 18 bases in between. The CDR3 protein is CASSVAEGGSGDEQFF. In DNA form, the CDR3 reads TGTGCCAGCAGCGTAGCTGAGGGGGGTTCGGGCGATGAGCAGTTCTTC.

This sequence joins TRBV12-3 or TRBV12-4 and TRBJ1-1, with a tentative D call TRBD1 (5 bases). Trimming took 6 bases from V and 2 from J, leaving 10 bases between them. This CDR3 has 13 residues. The CDR3 coding sequence is TGTGCCAGCAGGTCAGGGTTTAACACTGAAGCTTTCTTT. Its translation: CASRSGFNTEAFF.

This clonotype has more than one count but fewer than ten. The V and J genes are TRBV6-2 or TRBV6-3 and TRBJ1-1; D gene uncertain. V gave up 5 bases and J gave up 5 bases, with 15 bases separating them. The CDR3 totals 14 residues. Germline V gene data show CDR1 as MNHEY and CDR2 as SVGEGT. The CDR3 DNA follows: TGTGCCAGCAGTGCCATCACAAGAAATACTGAAGCTTTCTTT. It specifies CASSAITRNTEAFF.

Notes on this clonotype: A much larger clone lies a single base off, so this may be a read error. The genes are TRBV29-1 and TRBJ1-1, with D hard to call. The CDR3 length is 9 residues. CDR1 SQVTM and CDR2 ANQGSEA come from the germline V gene. The V end was cut by 4 bases, the J end by 7 bases, with 4 bases between. The CDR3 protein is CSVAGEAFF. CDR3 sequence (DNA): TGCAGCGTTGCAGGTGAAGCTTTCTTT.

This sequence joins TRBV20-1 and TRBJ2-1; 8 bases are a match to TRBD2. This CDR3 is built from 14 residues. Germline values: CDR1 DFQATT, CDR2 SNEGSKA (reference sequence). V dropped 3 bases and J dropped 7; count of bases not matched to a gene: 8. The CDR3 sequence: CSASRGGLGNEQFF. CDR3 nucleotide sequence: TGCAGTGCTAGCCGGGGGGGCCTCGGTAATGAGCAGTTCTTC.

The chain links TRBV9 to TRBJ2-7; TRBD1 might be the D (6 bases). The CDR3 is 13 residues long. Germline CDR1 and CDR2: SGDLS and YYNGEE. V lost 3 bases and J 0 bases, leaving 7 bases between the germline ends. The CDR3 spells CASSADSSYEQYF. CDR3 nucleotides: TGTGCCAGCAGCGCGGACAGCTCCTACGAGCAGTACTTC.

This clonotype was seen only a few times. This chain joins TRBV19 and TRBJ1-1, with 8 bases fitting TRBD1. This CDR3 has 14 residues. The V gene end was trimmed by 5 bases and the J gene end by 6 bases; junction bases not matched to a gene: 8. CDR1 is LNHDA and CDR2 is SQIVND in the germline V gene (reference sequence). CDR3 in amino acids: CASSALTGDPEAFF. CDR3 sequence (DNA): TGTGCCAGTAGTGCCCTGACAGGGGACCCTGAAGCTTTCTTT.

This clonotype was counted many times. V and J are TRBV24-1 and TRBJ1-2, with unresolved D. CDR1 and CDR2 from the germline V gene are KGHDR and SFDVKD. V lost 2 bases and J lost 4, with 10 bases in between. The CDR3 extends over 14 amino acids. The CDR3 DNA sequence: TGTGCCACCAGTGATTCGAGGGCGCCCTATGGCTACACCTTC. It specifies CATSDSRAPYGYTF.

This clonotype showed up many times. The chain employs TRBV10-3 and TRBJ1-3, with D tentatively TRBD1 (5 bases). V was shortened by 10 bases and J by 2 bases, with 15 bases between the two germline ends. CDR1 is ENHRY and CDR2 is SYGVKD in the germline V gene. This CDR3 is built from 14 residues. CDR3 bases: TGTGCCACCTATTCCAGGGATCCTGGAAACACCATATATTTT. Its protein is CATYSRDPGNTIYF.

This clonotype came up a few times. This chain connects TRBV5-1 to TRBJ2-3; 9 bases fit TRBD2. Germline CDR1 is SGHRS and CDR2 is YFSETQ. The CDR3 is made up of 16 amino acids. The junction had 4 bases not matched to a gene; V was cut back by 1 base and J by 1 base. CDR3: CASSLRAGGRTDTQYF. For the CDR3, the DNA is TGCGCCAGCAGCTTGCGAGCGGGGGGTCGCACAGATACGCAGTATTTT. The entire variable domain, with the rest obtained from reference TRBV5-1 and TRBJ2-3, is as follows: KAGVTQTPRYLIKTRGQQVTLSCSPISGHRSVSWYQQTPGQGLQFLFEYFSETQRNKGNFPGRFSGRQFSNSRSEMNVSTLELGDSALYLCASSLRAGGRTDTQYFGPGTRLTVL.

This clonotype came up a few times. The chain carries TRBV11-2 and TRBJ1-1; the D is unclear. Trimming pared 2 bases from V and 1 base from J, leaving 5 bases between. The CDR3 has 13 amino acids. Germline-derived CDR1 and CDR2 are SGHAT and FQNNGV. The CDR3 sequence: CASSLIKNTEAFF. As DNA, the CDR3 is TGTGCCAGCAGCTTAATAAAGAACACTGAAGCTTTCTTT.

On this clonotype: At one of its ends the junction is not consistent with the germline gene, which may arise from a read error. The V call is TRBV20-1, the J call TRBJ2-3; D is undetermined. Germline V lookup: CDR1 DFQATT, CDR2 SNEGSKA (reference sequence). CDR3 length: 12 residues. CDR3 loop: CSARVSRDTQYF. CDR3 in DNA: TGCAGTGCCAGAGTCTCCCGAGATACGCAGTATTTT.

The chain couples TRBV14 to TRBJ1-2; a weak D match, TRBD1 (5 bases). Germline V gene sequence: CDR1 SGHDN, CDR2 FVKESK. The CDR3 loop spans 11 amino acids. V was pared by 3 bases and J by 10 bases, with 9 bases between. CDR3 bases: TGTGCCAGCAGCCAGGGACTTGTCTACACCTTC. Its translation is CASSQGLVYTF. Variable domain in full (rest from reference TRBV14 and TRBJ1-2): EAGVTQFPSHSVIEKGQTVTLRCDPISGHDNLYWYRRVMGKEIKFLLHFVKESKQDESGMPNNRFLAERTGGTYSTLKVQPAELEDSGVYFCASSQGLVYTFGSGTRLTVV.

The chain carries TRBV7-9 and TRBJ1-1, with D unresolved. Per germline, CDR1 SEHNR and CDR2 FQNEAQ (reference sequence). The V end lost 1 base, the J end lost 0 bases, and 9 bases lay between the germline ends. This CDR3 contains 15 residues. CDR3: CASSLEVGLNTEAFF. The CDR3 DNA is TGTGCCAGCAGCTTAGAGGTAGGGCTGAACACTGAAGCTTTCTTT.

Ten or more counts support this clonotype. The chain recombines TRBV29-1 with TRBJ2-7; D call uncertain. This CDR3 is built from 13 residues. Between the trimmed V and J ends, which lost 0 bases and 5 bases, there was a span of 11 bases. CDR1 is SQVTM, CDR2 ANQGSEA, per germline. The CDR3 nucleotides are TGCAGCGTTGAAGATATAAGGTCCCACGAGCAGTACTTC. It is translated as CSVEDIRSHEQYF.

Points on this clonotype: A much bigger clone sits one base away, suggesting this may be a read error. The gene calls are TRBV10-3 and TRBJ2-1; TRBD1 might be the D (5 bases). Germline V lookup: CDR1 ENHRY, CDR2 SYGVKD. V shed 11 bases and J shed 11 bases, with 16 bases lying between them. CDR3 size: 11 residues. The CDR3 reads CAAGPVVQQFF. CDR3 DNA sequence: TGTGCCGCAGGGCCAGTGGTGCAGCAGTTCTTC.

This clonotype came up a few times. At one boundary the junction diverges from the germline segment, which might be a read error. J is TRBJ2-3 and V is TRBV19, with D tentatively TRBD1 or TRBD2 (5 bases each). The germline CDR1 and CDR2 sequences are LNHDA and SQIVND (reference sequence). There are 14 residues in the CDR3. DNA for the CDR3: TGTGCCAGTAGTAGGGGGTTTAGCACAGATATGCAGTATTTT. It is translated as CASSRGFSTDMQYF.

This clonotype was seen a handful of times. The chain couples TRBV7-8 to TRBJ2-2; unclear D gene. Germline V lookup: CDR1 SGHVS, CDR2 FQNEAQ. V lost 8 bases and J lost 9, with 1 base in between. CDR3 length equals 8 residues. CDR3 protein: CASRELFF. The CDR3 DNA is TGTGCCAGCCGGGAGCTGTTTTTT.